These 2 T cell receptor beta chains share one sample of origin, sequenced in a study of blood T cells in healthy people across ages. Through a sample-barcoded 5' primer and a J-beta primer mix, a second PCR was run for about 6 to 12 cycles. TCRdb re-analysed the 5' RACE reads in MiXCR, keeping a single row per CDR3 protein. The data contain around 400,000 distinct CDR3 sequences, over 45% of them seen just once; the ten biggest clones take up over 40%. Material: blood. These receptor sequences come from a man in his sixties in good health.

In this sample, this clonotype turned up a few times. This chain's CDR3 is CASSPRSREGYTF. The DNA for the CDR3 is TGTGCCAGCAGCCCCCGTTCCAGAGAGGGCTACACCTTC. The chain combines TRBV11-1 with TRBJ1-2; D unresolved. Deletions cut 5 bases from V and 8 bases from J, with 15 bases between. Germline CDR1 and CDR2: SGHAT and FQDESV (reference sequence). The CDR3 is made up of 13 amino acids.

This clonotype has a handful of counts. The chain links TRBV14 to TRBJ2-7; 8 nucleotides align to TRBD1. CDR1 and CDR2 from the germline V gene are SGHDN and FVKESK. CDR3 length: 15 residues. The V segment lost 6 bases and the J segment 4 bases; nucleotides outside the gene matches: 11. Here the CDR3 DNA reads TGTGCCAGCAGTCGTACCGGGACAGGCTCGTACGAGCAGTACTTC. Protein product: CASSRTGTGSYEQYF.